The clone carrying this TCR beta chain came up a few times. Its cognate antigen is unknown. This entry belongs to a study of T-cell memory formation after mild COVID-19. Overall study: TCR clusters were mostly confined to one donor each.

TCRdb used MiXCR to reprocess the 5' RACE reads, holding one entry per CDR3 protein. This sample has 300,000 to 400,000 distinct CDR3 sequences, with about a sixth found just once. Germline values: CDR1 MDHEN, CDR2 SYDVKM. V lost 5 bases to trimming and J lost 2 bases; unmatched junction nucleotides: 13. The CDR3 contains 19 residues. The study's findings and limits: The finding that pre-infection memory included some responding clones suggested that cross-reactive memory joined.

This clonotype originated in a man aged 18 to 29 who had mild COVID-19 (a few samples of this study predate the infection). Cell type and time point are not known. Sequenced material: PBMCs or a T cell subset sorted from them (not recorded which). The chain carries TRBV28 and TRBJ2-3; the match to TRBD2 covers 13 bases. CDR3 bases: TGTGCCAGCAGTCCTCGGACTAGCGGGGGTAACACATTCACAGATACGCAGTATTTT. This encodes CASSPRTSGGNTFTDTQYF. Based on the CDR3 plus reference TRBV28 and TRBJ2-3, the full variable domain is DVKVTQSSRYLVKRTGEKVFLECVQDMDHENMFWYRQDPGLGLRLIYFSYDVKMKEKGDIPEGYSVSREKKERFSLILESASTNQTSMYLCASSPRTSGGNTFTDTQYFGPGTRLTVL.